This T cell receptor (beta chain) was profiled in a study of cytomegalovirus exposure and HLA in healthy donors. The PCR made use of 60 Vbeta and 13 Jbeta primers. Assay used: immunoSEQ multiplex PCR; TCRdb lists only in-frame clones, some missing. The sample lists roughly 200,000 clones; around three quarters were seen once. This clone was found a few times. CDR1 and CDR2 from the germline V gene are SGHVS and FNYEAQ. The CDR3 totals 16 residues. The V end lost 2 bases, the J end lost 0 bases, and 11 bases lay between the germline ends. This receptor was obtained from a man aged 40-49 years in good health and CMV-seronegative. The chain links TRBV7-6 to TRBJ1-5; no reliable D call. What was sequenced was PBMCs. The CDR3 protein is CASSLLAGYSNQPQHF. The CDR3 nucleotides are TGTGCCAGCAGCTTACTGGCCGGGTATAGCAATCAGCCCCAGCATTTT. Full variable domain (missing parts from reference TRBV7-6 and TRBJ1-5): GAGVSQSPRYKVTKRGQDVALRCDPISGHVSLYWYRQALGQGPEFLTYFNYEAQQDKSGLPNDRFSAERPEGSISTLTIQRTEQRDSAMYRCASSLLAGYSNQPQHFGDGTRLSIL.